Listed here are 3 T cell receptor beta chains from one sample, sequenced in a study of blood T cells in healthy people across ages. Next came a second PCR, run for about 7 to 12 cycles, which used a sample-barcoded 5' primer along with a J-beta primer mix. MiXCR, run by TCRdb on the 5' RACE reads, gives a single entry per CDR3 protein. This table has approximately 780,000 distinct CDR3 sequences, more than 25% appearing once. This sample also belongs to another study, concerning T cells of mothers and their children.

The material sequenced was blood. Receptors were obtained from a boy aged 5-17 years in good health.

This sequence joins TRBV20-1 and TRBJ1-1; D gene uncertain. The germline CDR1 and CDR2 sequences are DFQATT and SNEGSKA (reference sequence). The V and J ends lost 3 bases and 0 bases respectively, with 8 bases between them. The CDR3 covers 13 residues. The CDR3 bases are TGCAGTGCTAGGCCCGGAATGAACACTGAAGCTTTCTTT. It encodes CSARPGMNTEAFF.

The V call is TRBV12-3 or TRBV12-4, the J call TRBJ2-3, with a possible D match to TRBD2 (5 bases). This CDR3 is 15 amino acids long. Trimming took off 1 base at V and 0 bases at J, with 8 bases between the two ends. CDR3 loop: CASSLEGDSTDTQYF. CDR3 nucleotide sequence: TGTGCCAGCAGTTTAGAGGGAGACAGCACAGATACGCAGTATTTT.

The chain couples TRBV10-3 to TRBJ1-2; no clear D gene. V dropped 2 bases and J dropped 3 bases, with 22 bases sitting between them. Per germline, CDR1 ENHRY and CDR2 SYGVKD. This CDR3 has 18 amino acids. The CDR3 bases are TGTGCCATCAGTGAGCCTGAATTAGGAGTTACAAGTTACTATGGCTACACCTTC. It specifies CAISEPELGVTSYYGYTF.